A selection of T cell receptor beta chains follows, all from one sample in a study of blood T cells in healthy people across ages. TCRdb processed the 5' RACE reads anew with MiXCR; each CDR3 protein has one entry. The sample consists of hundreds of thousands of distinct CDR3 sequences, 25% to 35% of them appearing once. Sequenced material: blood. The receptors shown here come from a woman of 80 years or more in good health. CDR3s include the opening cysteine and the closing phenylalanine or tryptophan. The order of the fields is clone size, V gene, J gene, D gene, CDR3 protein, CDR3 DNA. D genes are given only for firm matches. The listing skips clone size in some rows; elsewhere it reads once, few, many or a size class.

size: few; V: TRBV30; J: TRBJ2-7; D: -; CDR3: CAWSDLLDRGLGQYF; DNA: TGTGCCTGGAGTGATCTCCTGGACAGAGGATTAGGGCAGTACTTC
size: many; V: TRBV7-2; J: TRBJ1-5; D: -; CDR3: CASSWGDNQPQHF; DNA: TGTGCCAGCAGTTGGGGAGACAATCAGCCCCAGCATTTT
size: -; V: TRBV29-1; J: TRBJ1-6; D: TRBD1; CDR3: CSVSGTGDSPLHF; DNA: TGCAGCGTTTCCGGGACAGGAGACTCACCCCTCCACTTT
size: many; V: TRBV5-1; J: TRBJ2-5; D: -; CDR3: CASSLAGHPGAKETQYF; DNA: TGCGCCAGCAGCTTGGCCGGGCATCCCGGGGCCAAAGAGACCCAGTACTTC
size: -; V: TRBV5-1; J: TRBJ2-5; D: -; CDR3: CASSLARRRDFQETQYF; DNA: TGCGCCAGCAGCTTGGCAAGGCGGAGGGACTTCCAAGAGACCCAGTACTTC
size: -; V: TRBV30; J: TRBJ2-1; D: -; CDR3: CAWGTPRGGNEQFF; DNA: TGTGCCTGGGGAACACCCAGGGGTGGCAATGAGCAGTTCTTC
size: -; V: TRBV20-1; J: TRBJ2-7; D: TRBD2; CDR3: CSASGESSYEQYF; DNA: TGCAGTGCCAGCGGGGAAAGCTCCTACGAGCAGTACTTC
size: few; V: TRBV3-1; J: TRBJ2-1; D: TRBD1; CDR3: CASSQAGTGSYNEQFF; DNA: TGTGCCAGCAGCCAAGCCGGGACAGGTTCCTACAATGAGCAGTTCTTC
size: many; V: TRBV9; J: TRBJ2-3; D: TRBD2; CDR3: CASSVEISGGTDTQYF; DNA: TGTGCCAGCAGCGTAGAGATCAGCGGGGGCACAGATACGCAGTATTTT
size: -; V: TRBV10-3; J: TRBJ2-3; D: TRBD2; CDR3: CAISASGGAVAADTQYF; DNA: TGTGCCATCAGCGCTAGCGGGGGGGCCGTAGCGGCAGATACGCAGTATTTT
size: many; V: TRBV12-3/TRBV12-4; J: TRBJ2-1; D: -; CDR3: CASSLSRNNEQFF; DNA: TGTGCCAGCAGCCTCTCTAGGAACAATGAGCAGTTCTTC
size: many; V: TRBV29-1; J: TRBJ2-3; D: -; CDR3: CSVLKGDTQYF; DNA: TGCAGCGTGTTGAAGGGGGATACGCAGTATTTT
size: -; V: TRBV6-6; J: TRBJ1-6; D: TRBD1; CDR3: CASSHRTGNSPLHF; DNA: TGTGCCAGCAGTCACAGGACAGGCAATTCACCCCTCCACTTT
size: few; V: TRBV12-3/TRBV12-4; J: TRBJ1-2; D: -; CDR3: CASSFAGARGYGYTF; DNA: TGTGCCAGCAGTTTCGCAGGGGCTCGTGGCTATGGCTACACCTTC
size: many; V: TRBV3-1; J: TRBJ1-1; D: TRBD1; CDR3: CASSQGAGGNTEAFF; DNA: TGTGCCAGCAGCCAAGGGGCAGGGGGCAACACTGAAGCTTTCTTT
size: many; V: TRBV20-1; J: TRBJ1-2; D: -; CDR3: CSAFDMNYGYTF; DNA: TGCAGTGCCTTCGATATGAACTATGGCTACACCTTC
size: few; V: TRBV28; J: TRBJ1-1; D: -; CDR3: CASKTGGMEAFF; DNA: TGTGCCAGCAAAACTGGAGGGATGGAAGCTTTCTTT
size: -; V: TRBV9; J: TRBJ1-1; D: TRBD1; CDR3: CASSVFDTGVAEAFF; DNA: TGTGCCAGCAGCGTATTCGACACAGGGGTGGCTGAAGCTTTCTTT
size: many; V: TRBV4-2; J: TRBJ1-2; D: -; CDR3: CASSQDGGLNYGYTF; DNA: TGTGCCAGCAGCCAAGATGGGGGGCTAAACTATGGCTACACCTTC
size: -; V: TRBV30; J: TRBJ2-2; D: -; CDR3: CAWSVGGFRTGELFF; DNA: TGTGCCTGGAGTGTCGGAGGGTTTAGAACCGGGGAGCTGTTTTTT
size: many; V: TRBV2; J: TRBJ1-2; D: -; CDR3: CASSDRRQTDGYTF; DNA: TGTGCCAGCAGTGATCGGCGGCAAACTGATGGCTACACCTTC
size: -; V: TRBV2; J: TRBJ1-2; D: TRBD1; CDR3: CAGRQTGLNGYTF; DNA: TGTGCCGGCAGGCAGACAGGGTTAAATGGCTACACCTTC
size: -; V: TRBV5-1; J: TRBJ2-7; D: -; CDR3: CTSSPTGSAREQYF; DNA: TGCACCAGCAGCCCCACAGGTTCAGCGCGCGAGCAGTACTTC
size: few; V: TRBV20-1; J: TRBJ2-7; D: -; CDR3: CSARDRRGYFNEQYF; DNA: TGCAGTGCTAGAGATCGGCGGGGCTACTTCAATGAGCAGTACTTC
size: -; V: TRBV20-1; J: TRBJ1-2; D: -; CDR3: CSATPRGGLGGGYTF; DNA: TGCAGTGCAACTCCCCGAGGGGGGCTCGGAGGTGGCTACACCTTC
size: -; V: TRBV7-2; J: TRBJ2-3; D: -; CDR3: CASSLILRDTQYF; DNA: TGTGCCAGCAGCTTAATTCTGCGAGATACGCAGTATTTT
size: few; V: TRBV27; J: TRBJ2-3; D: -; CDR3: CASSSPRGGSDTQYF; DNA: TGTGCCAGCAGTTCCCCGAGGGGGGGCTCAGATACGCAGTATTTT
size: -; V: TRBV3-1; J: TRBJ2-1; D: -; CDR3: CASSQDPGAEETQFF; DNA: TGTGCCAGCAGCCAAGATCCGGGGGCTGAAGAGACCCAGTTCTTC